A selection of T cell receptor beta chains follows, all from one sample in a study of blood T cell repertoires in COVID-19. The method was immunoSEQ multiplex PCR; TCRdb's version includes in-frame clones alone and lacks a portion of them. The sample shows about 130,000 clones, about 85% of them seen only once. The sequencing sample was made of peripheral blood. The receptors were gathered from a woman in her 70s with COVID-19, enrolled during active disease. Each CDR3 is given with its conserved first and last residue. The D gene is left open where the match is weak. Not every row has a clone size; where given, it reads once, few, many or a size class.

clone_size: NA
v_call: TRBV24-1
d_call: TRBD2
j_call: TRBJ2-2
cdr3_length: 14
cdr3_nt: TGTGCCACCAGTGGTGCGGGGGGCTCAGGGGAGCTGTTTTTT
cdr3_aa: CATSGAGGSGELFF

clone_size: NA
v_call: TRBV19
d_call: TRBD1
j_call: TRBJ1-2
cdr3_length: 15
cdr3_nt: TGTGCCAGTAGTACGACCAGGGGACAGCACTATGGCTACACCTTC
cdr3_aa: CASSTTRGQHYGYTF

clone_size: NA
v_call: TRBV28
d_call: TRBD1
j_call: TRBJ1-6
cdr3_length: 15
cdr3_nt: TGTGCCAGCAGTACCCCCGGGACAGGGGATTCACCCCTCCACTTT
cdr3_aa: CASSTPGTGDSPLHF

clone_size: NA
v_call: TRBV6-5
d_call: NA
j_call: TRBJ1-2
cdr3_length: 14
cdr3_nt: TGTGCCAGCATTCGGAGGGGAGGCGAGTATGGCTACACCTTC
cdr3_aa: CASIRRGGEYGYTF

clone_size: NA
v_call: TRBV15
d_call: NA
j_call: TRBJ1-1
cdr3_length: 14
cdr3_nt: TGTGCCACCAGCAGAGCAACAGAGAACACTGAAGCTTTCTTT
cdr3_aa: CATSRATENTEAFF

clone_size: NA
v_call: TRBV6-5
d_call: NA
j_call: TRBJ2-2
cdr3_length: 12
cdr3_nt: TGTGCCAGCAGAACAGGCTCCGGGGAGCTGTTTTTT
cdr3_aa: CASRTGSGELFF

clone_size: NA
v_call: TRBV19
d_call: TRBD1
j_call: TRBJ1-5
cdr3_length: 16
cdr3_nt: TGTGCCAGTAGTGACCTTGGACAGGGCGGAATTCAGCCCCAGCATTTT
cdr3_aa: CASSDLGQGGIQPQHF

clone_size: NA
v_call: TRBV18
d_call: TRBD1
j_call: TRBJ2-2
cdr3_length: 15
cdr3_nt: TGTGCCAGCTCACCCGGGACAGGGAGCACCGGGGAGCTGTTTTTT
cdr3_aa: CASSPGTGSTGELFF

clone_size: NA
v_call: TRBV9
d_call: TRBD1
j_call: TRBJ2-1
cdr3_length: 17
cdr3_nt: TGTGCCAGCAGCGTTTACCTGACAGGCTCCCAGGGGGATGAGCAGTTCTTC
cdr3_aa: CASSVYLTGSQGDEQFF

clone_size: once
v_call: TRBV19
d_call: NA
j_call: TRBJ2-1
cdr3_length: 14
cdr3_nt: TGTGCCAGTAGTTTTCAGACAGGTTGGAATGAGCAGTTCTTC
cdr3_aa: CASSFQTGWNEQFF

clone_size: NA
v_call: TRBV30
d_call: NA
j_call: TRBJ1-2
cdr3_length: 17
cdr3_nt: TGTGCCTGGAGCCACCCTCCCGAGGCGGCCCCCCTATATGGCTACACCTTC
cdr3_aa: CAWSHPPEAAPLYGYTF

clone_size: once
v_call: TRBV3-1/TRBV3-2
d_call: TRBD2
j_call: TRBJ2-5
cdr3_length: 16
cdr3_nt: TGTGCCAGCAGCCAAGAAGCGGGGGTGCCCCAAGAGACCCAGTACTTC
cdr3_aa: CASSQEAGVPQETQYF

clone_size: NA
v_call: TRBV28
d_call: NA
j_call: TRBJ2-2
cdr3_length: 15
cdr3_nt: TGTGCCAGCAGTCCGCTCGGGACACACACCGGGGAGCTGTTTTTT
cdr3_aa: CASSPLGTHTGELFF

clone_size: NA
v_call: TRBV6-2/TRBV6-3
d_call: TRBD1
j_call: TRBJ1-2
cdr3_length: 19
cdr3_nt: TGTGCCAGCAGTTACCCCGACCGGGACAGGGCGGGCTCCTTCTATGGCTACACCTTC
cdr3_aa: CASSYPDRDRAGSFYGYTF

clone_size: NA
v_call: TRBV6-1
d_call: NA
j_call: TRBJ2-7
cdr3_length: 14
cdr3_nt: TGTGCCAGCAGTGAAGCGCGGGCGGGGAGGGAGCAGTACTTC
cdr3_aa: CASSEARAGREQYF

clone_size: few
v_call: TRBV7-8
d_call: NA
j_call: TRBJ1-1
cdr3_length: 15
cdr3_nt: TGTGCCAGCAGCTTAGCACCCCGCGGGGGCACTGAAGCTTTCTTT
cdr3_aa: CASSLAPRGGTEAFF

clone_size: once
v_call: TRBV24-1
d_call: NA
j_call: TRBJ1-2
cdr3_length: 13
cdr3_nt: TGTGCCACCAGTGACCGGAACAGCTATGGCTACACCTTC
cdr3_aa: CATSDRNSYGYTF

clone_size: NA
v_call: TRBV25-1
d_call: NA
j_call: TRBJ2-2
cdr3_length: 14
cdr3_nt: TGTGCCAGCAGTGATTCACTGGGGCCCCGGGAGCTGTTTTTT
cdr3_aa: CASSDSLGPRELFF

clone_size: NA
v_call: TRBV19
d_call: NA
j_call: TRBJ2-2
cdr3_length: 14
cdr3_nt: TGTGCCAGTAGTATAATACAGGGCACCGGGGAGCTGTTTTTT
cdr3_aa: CASSIIQGTGELFF

clone_size: NA
v_call: TRBV5-5
d_call: NA
j_call: TRBJ1-1
cdr3_length: 17
cdr3_nt: TGTGCCAGCAGCTTGGGTTGGGGGACTGGTACGGACACTGAAGCTTTCTTT
cdr3_aa: CASSLGWGTGTDTEAFF

clone_size: NA
v_call: TRBV7-2
d_call: NA
j_call: TRBJ1-3
cdr3_length: 18
cdr3_nt: TGTGCCAGCAGCTTAGTAAGCGGCCTCGTTGAGGGTGGAAACACCATATATTTT
cdr3_aa: CASSLVSGLVEGGNTIYF

clone_size: NA
v_call: TRBV6-5
d_call: TRBD1
j_call: TRBJ2-3
cdr3_length: 15
cdr3_nt: TGTGCCAGCAGTTCCAGGGGGCTTGGCACAGATACGCAGTATTTT
cdr3_aa: CASSSRGLGTDTQYF

clone_size: NA
v_call: TRBV3-1/TRBV3-2
d_call: NA
j_call: TRBJ2-7
cdr3_length: 15
cdr3_nt: TGTGCCAGCAGCCGAGGGAATGGGATCACCTACGAGCAGTACTTC
cdr3_aa: CASSRGNGITYEQYF

clone_size: NA
v_call: TRBV7-9
d_call: TRBD1
j_call: TRBJ1-3
cdr3_length: 17
cdr3_nt: TGTGCCAGCAGCTTAGCGGGACAGGTCCTGACTGGAAACACCATATATTTT
cdr3_aa: CASSLAGQVLTGNTIYF

clone_size: NA
v_call: TRBV6-1
d_call: NA
j_call: TRBJ2-3
cdr3_length: 16
cdr3_nt: TGTGCCAGCAGTGAAGGGAGGGACTTTAGCACAGATACGCAGTATTTT
cdr3_aa: CASSEGRDFSTDTQYF

clone_size: NA
v_call: TRBV9
d_call: TRBD2
j_call: TRBJ2-5
cdr3_length: 15
cdr3_nt: TGTGCCAGCAGCGGAGTCACGGGGGGGATGGAGACCCAGTACTTC
cdr3_aa: CASSGVTGGMETQYF

clone_size: NA
v_call: TRBV28
d_call: TRBD1
j_call: TRBJ1-5
cdr3_length: 14
cdr3_nt: TGTGCCAGCAGCCCGGGACAGGGGAACCAGCCCCAGCATTTT
cdr3_aa: CASSPGQGNQPQHF

clone_size: NA
v_call: TRBV3-1/TRBV3-2
d_call: TRBD2
j_call: TRBJ2-4
cdr3_length: 15
cdr3_nt: TGTGCCAGCAGCCAAAGTAGCGGGGGGGCCAACATTCAGTACTTC
cdr3_aa: CASSQSSGGANIQYF

clone_size: NA
v_call: TRBV12-3/TRBV12-4
d_call: NA
j_call: TRBJ1-3
cdr3_length: 12
cdr3_nt: TGTGCCAGCAGCACTGATGGAAACACCATATATTTT
cdr3_aa: CASSTDGNTIYF

clone_size: NA
v_call: TRBV27
d_call: NA
j_call: TRBJ1-6
cdr3_length: 13
cdr3_nt: TGTGCCAGCGGTTACAAAACTAATTCACCCCTCCACTTT
cdr3_aa: CASGYKTNSPLHF

clone_size: once
v_call: TRBV5-6
d_call: TRBD1
j_call: TRBJ1-2
cdr3_length: 15
cdr3_nt: TGTGCCAGCAGCCGTCGGGACAGGGGTAACTATGGCTACACCTTC
cdr3_aa: CASSRRDRGNYGYTF

clone_size: NA
v_call: TRBV28
d_call: NA
j_call: TRBJ1-2
cdr3_length: 19
cdr3_nt: TGTGCCAGCAGTAGACGGGACTGGGGTAGTACTGATACTAACTATGGCTACACCTTC
cdr3_aa: CASSRRDWGSTDTNYGYTF

clone_size: NA
v_call: TRBV2
d_call: NA
j_call: TRBJ1-4
cdr3_length: 13
cdr3_nt: TGTGCCAGCAGGCTAGGGGACGGGGGAAAACTGTTTTTT
cdr3_aa: CASRLGDGGKLFF

clone_size: few
v_call: TRBV5-1
d_call: TRBD1
j_call: TRBJ1-1
cdr3_length: 13
cdr3_nt: TGCGCCAGCAGCCCACCGGGACAGCCAGAAGCTTTCTTT
cdr3_aa: CASSPPGQPEAFF

clone_size: NA
v_call: TRBV6-2/TRBV6-3
d_call: NA
j_call: TRBJ1-2
cdr3_length: 16
cdr3_nt: TGTGCCAGCAGTTACTCGAGTTCGGGAAATAACTATGGCTACACCTTC
cdr3_aa: CASSYSSSGNNYGYTF

clone_size: NA
v_call: TRBV10-3
d_call: NA
j_call: TRBJ2-7
cdr3_length: 14
cdr3_nt: TGTGCCATCAGTTTCAGGGGATTACCCTACGAGCAGTACTTC
cdr3_aa: CAISFRGLPYEQYF

clone_size: NA
v_call: TRBV10-3
d_call: NA
j_call: TRBJ1-3
cdr3_length: 14
cdr3_nt: TGTGCCATCAGCCCGGGACTAGGGCAAGGCACCATATATTTT
cdr3_aa: CAISPGLGQGTIYF

clone_size: medium-sized
v_call: TRBV30
d_call: NA
j_call: TRBJ1-1
cdr3_length: 14
cdr3_nt: TGTGCCTGGAGTCCAGATCCCAGGGTGTCTGAAGCTTTCTTT
cdr3_aa: CAWSPDPRVSEAFF

clone_size: NA
v_call: TRBV4-1
d_call: TRBD1
j_call: TRBJ1-1
cdr3_length: 14
cdr3_nt: TGCGCCAGCAGACCCGGACAGGGAGGTTTTGCGGCTTTCTTT
cdr3_aa: CASRPGQGGFAAFF

clone_size: few
v_call: TRBV6-5
d_call: NA
j_call: TRBJ1-5
cdr3_length: 15
cdr3_nt: TGTGCCAGCAGTTACGATCAGTATAGCAATCAGCCCCAGCATTTT
cdr3_aa: CASSYDQYSNQPQHF

clone_size: NA
v_call: TRBV24-1
d_call: TRBD1
j_call: TRBJ2-7
cdr3_length: 16
cdr3_nt: TGTGCCACCAGTGATCTACATGGGACAGGGGTCCACGAGCAGTACTTC
cdr3_aa: CATSDLHGTGVHEQYF

clone_size: NA
v_call: TRBV28
d_call: TRBD1
j_call: TRBJ2-6
cdr3_length: 17
cdr3_nt: TGTGCCAGCAGTCTAGGGACAGGAGCCTCTGGGGCCAACGTCCTGACTTTC
cdr3_aa: CASSLGTGASGANVLTF

clone_size: NA
v_call: TRBV20-1
d_call: NA
j_call: TRBJ1-4
cdr3_length: 14
cdr3_nt: TGCAGTGCTAGTGTTTCCCTGGCCAATGAAAAACTGTTTTTT
cdr3_aa: CSASVSLANEKLFF

clone_size: NA
v_call: TRBV28
d_call: NA
j_call: TRBJ1-2
cdr3_length: 12
cdr3_nt: TGTGCCAGCAGCCCCAGACAGTATGGCTACACCTTC
cdr3_aa: CASSPRQYGYTF

clone_size: NA
v_call: TRBV25-1
d_call: TRBD1
j_call: TRBJ1-4
cdr3_length: 13
cdr3_nt: TGTGCCAGCGCCGGACAGGGCCCTGAAAAACTGTTTTTT
cdr3_aa: CASAGQGPEKLFF

clone_size: NA
v_call: TRBV20-1
d_call: NA
j_call: TRBJ1-5
cdr3_length: 16
cdr3_nt: TGCAGTGCTAGTTTCAGGGTGACGGTGGGCAATCAGCCCCAGCATTTT
cdr3_aa: CSASFRVTVGNQPQHF

clone_size: NA
v_call: TRBV10-1
d_call: TRBD1
j_call: TRBJ2-3
cdr3_length: 23
cdr3_nt: TGCGCCAGCCCAGTGAGATTTAGCGGGCTTTCGGGACAGGGAGACTCTAGCACAGATACGCAGTATTTT
cdr3_aa: CASPVRFSGLSGQGDSSTDTQYF

clone_size: NA
v_call: TRBV29-1
d_call: NA
j_call: TRBJ1-1
cdr3_length: 13
cdr3_nt: TGCAGCGTTGAATGGGGGGATGGCACTGAAGCTTTCTTT
cdr3_aa: CSVEWGDGTEAFF